The 32 T cell receptor beta chains below were found in one sample sequenced in a study of cytomegalovirus exposure and HLA in healthy donors. Vbeta (60) and Jbeta (13) primers were used in the PCR. TCRdb's copy holds only in-frame clones and misses some; the assay was immunoSEQ multiplex PCR. The sample comprises 120,000 or so clones, roughly 80% of which are singletons, and around 3.6% rests with the top ten. The sequenced material came from PBMCs. These TCRs come from a man aged 25 to 40 in good health and CMV-seronegative.

V usage is TRBV18 and J usage is TRBJ2-7; D unclear. The germline CDR1 and CDR2 sequences are KGHSH and LQKENI. V was trimmed by 5 bases and J by 5 bases, leaving 10 bases between them. The CDR3 loop spans 12 amino acids. The CDR3 DNA sequence: TGTGCCAGCTCAACCCTTCGGGACGAGCAGTACTTC. Translated, it gives CASSTLRDEQYF. The complete variable domain, with remaining parts taken from reference TRBV18 and TRBJ2-7, reads NAGVMQNPRHLVRRRGQEARLRCSPMKGHSHVYWYRQLPEEGLKFMVYLQKENIIDESGMPKERFSAEFPKEGPSILRIQQVVRGDSAAYFCASSTLRDEQYFGPGTRLTVT.

The chain carries TRBV5-4 and TRBJ2-2; 14 nucleotides line up with TRBD2. The CDR3 has 16 amino acids. The J segment lost 6 bases and the V segment lost 2 bases, leaving 3 bases of the junction unmatched. Germline-derived CDR1 and CDR2 are SGHNT and YYREEE (reference sequence). The CDR3 sequence is CASSLPGLAGAGELFF. The CDR3, as DNA: TGTGCCAGCAGCTTACCGGGACTAGCGGGAGCCGGGGAGCTGTTTTTT.

This clone has a handful of counts. The gene calls are TRBV5-1 and TRBJ2-5; unclear D gene. Germline CDR1 SGHRS, CDR2 YFSETQ. With 0 bases removed from V and 1 base from J, the gap between germline ends came to 7 bases. The CDR3 spans 14 residues. The CDR3 DNA reads as TGCGCCAGCAGCTTGGCAGGTCCCCAAGAGACCCAGTACTTC. Amino acid sequence: CASSLAGPQETQYF.

This chain uses TRBV7-9 with TRBJ2-4, with D tentatively TRBD1 (6 bases). The CDR3 runs to 16 residues. Trimming stripped 4 bases from V and 0 bases from J, with 13 bases between. CDR1 is SEHNR and CDR2 is FQNEAQ in the germline V gene (reference sequence). CDR3 in DNA: TGTGCCAGCAGCTCATGGGACATACTAGCCAAAAACATTCAGTACTTC. Its protein is CASSSWDILAKNIQYF.

The chain joins TRBV7-9 to TRBJ2-1, with no clear D. Trimming left V 2 bases short and J 10 bases short, with 9 bases between. The CDR3 is 12 amino acids. Germline V gives CDR1 SEHNR, CDR2 FQNEAQ (reference sequence). CDR3 loop: CASSLSAIEQFF. The CDR3 DNA reads TGTGCCAGCAGCTTAAGTGCGATCGAGCAGTTCTTC.

This chain links TRBV5-4 with TRBJ2-1, with 9 bases matching TRBD2. V shed 0 bases and J 7 bases; nucleotides not matched to a gene: 5. Germline CDR1 and CDR2: SGHNT and YYREEE (reference sequence). This CDR3 region has 15 residues. Here the CDR3 DNA reads TGTGCCAGCAGCTTGGCGCGGGAGGGGAGGAATGAGCAGTTCTTC. This gives the protein CASSLAREGRNEQFF.

The chain couples TRBV7-9 to TRBJ2-7; TRBD1 agrees at 9 bases. Unmatched junction bases numbered 7, after V lost 5 bases and J lost 2 bases. The CDR3 spans 15 residues. Germline V gene data show CDR1 as SEHNR and CDR2 as FQNEAQ (reference sequence). The CDR3 sequence: CASSPGQGLAYEQYF. DNA for the CDR3: TGTGCCAGCAGCCCCGGACAGGGGTTAGCCTACGAGCAGTACTTC. Based on the CDR3 plus reference TRBV7-9 and TRBJ2-7, the full variable domain is DTGVSQNPRHKITKRGQNVTFRCDPISEHNRLYWYRQTLGQGPEFLTYFQNEAQLEKSRLLSDRFSAERPKGSFSTLEIQRTEQGDSAMYLCASSPGQGLAYEQYFGPGTRLTVT.

The J gene is TRBJ2-3, the V gene TRBV18; TRBD2 matches 7 bases. CDR3 length: 18 amino acids. From germline, CDR1 is KGHSH and CDR2 LQKENI. V lost 3 bases and J lost 4; bases outside the gene matches: 16. DNA of the CDR3: TGTGCCAGCTCACCGCTAGCTAGCGGAGTGGGAGGGGCAGATACGCAGTATTTT. Amino acid sequence: CASSPLASGVGGADTQYF. Full variable domain (outside the CDR3, taken from reference TRBV18 and TRBJ2-3): NAGVMQNPRHLVRRRGQEARLRCSPMKGHSHVYWYRQLPEEGLKFMVYLQKENIIDESGMPKERFSAEFPKEGPSILRIQQVVRGDSAAYFCASSPLASGVGGADTQYFGPGTRLTVL.

The V and J genes are TRBV27 and TRBJ2-5; 12 bases match TRBD2. Germline CDR1 and CDR2: MNHEY and SMNVEV (reference sequence). The CDR3 is 18 amino acids. J lost 0 bases, V lost 6 bases, and 11 bases had no gene match. The CDR3 is CASSPDRGLAGNQETQYF. Here the CDR3 DNA reads TGTGCCAGCAGCCCAGACAGAGGACTAGCGGGGAACCAAGAGACCCAGTACTTC.

DNA for the CDR3: TGTGCCAGCAGTGGGGACGGGGGGAGCTCCTACAATGAGCAGTTCTTC. Translated: CASSGDGGSSYNEQFF. The chain links TRBV6-4 to TRBJ2-1; 7 bases map to TRBD2. Germline CDR1 is MRHNA and CDR2 is SNTAGT. The V segment lost 4 bases and the J segment 0 bases; nucleotides outside the gene matches: 6. The CDR3 is made up of 16 amino acids.

The gene calls are TRBV9 and TRBJ2-5, with 9 bases fitting TRBD1. CDR3 size: 15 residues. The J segment lost 5 bases and the V segment lost 0 bases, leaving 5 bases of the junction unmatched. The V gene's germline CDR1 is SGDLS and CDR2 YYNGEE. This chain's CDR3 is CASSVDRGLGETQYF. The DNA for the CDR3 is TGTGCCAGCAGCGTAGACAGGGGGCTAGGGGAGACCCAGTACTTC.

V gene TRBV10-2 combines with J gene TRBJ2-7; 9 bases map to TRBD1. The length of the CDR3 is 14 residues. The ends lost 6 bases at V and 1 base at J; junction bases unmatched: 4. Germline values: CDR1 WSHSY, CDR2 SAAADI. This CDR3 reads CASRRGQGSYEQYF. As DNA, the CDR3 is TGCGCCAGCAGACGCGGACAGGGGTCCTACGAGCAGTACTTC.

This clone was seen more than once but under ten times. The rearrangement uses TRBV10-3 and TRBJ2-1, with TRBD2 matching over 10 bases. The CDR3 is 15 residues long. Germline CDR1 ENHRY, CDR2 SYGVKD. V lost 4 bases to trimming and J lost 0 bases; unmatched junction nucleotides: 0. The CDR3 here is CAISASGSSYNEQFF. DNA of the CDR3: TGTGCCATCAGTGCTAGCGGGAGCTCCTACAATGAGCAGTTCTTC.

Remarks on this clone: The same CDR3 can be traced to other DNA sequences in this sample. The rearrangement joins TRBV9 to TRBJ2-7, with D hard to call. Germline assignment: CDR1 SGDLS and CDR2 YYNGEE. V was pared by 0 bases and J by 0 bases, with 7 bases between. This CDR3 is 14 amino acids long. CDR3 residues: CASSVGPGSYEQYF. The CDR3 DNA is TGTGCCAGCAGCGTAGGTCCCGGCTCCTACGAGCAGTACTTC.

The rearrangement uses TRBV11-2 and TRBJ1-5, with D tentatively TRBD1 (6 bases). V was clipped by 5 bases and J by 3 bases, with 14 bases between them. CDR3 length: 15 residues. CDR1 SGHAT and CDR2 FQNNGV come from the germline V gene. CDR3 in DNA: TGTGCCAGCAGCCCTGGAGCAGGGGCCAATCAGCCCCAGCATTTT. Protein sequence: CASSPGAGANQPQHF.

The chain carries TRBV9 and TRBJ2-2, with D maybe TRBD2 (6 bases). The germline V gene has CDR1 SGDLS and CDR2 YYNGEE. The CDR3 totals 14 residues. The V end was cut by 1 base, the J end by 5 bases, with 9 bases between. CDR3 protein: CASSVRRETGELFF. Written as DNA, the CDR3 is TGTGCCAGCAGCGTAAGGAGGGAGACCGGGGAGCTGTTTTTT.

The chain uses TRBV6-5 and TRBJ1-2; no firm D call. The V and J ends lost 0 bases and 7 bases respectively, with 18 bases between them. CDR3 length: 16 amino acids. Germline V gene lookup returns CDR1 MNHEY and CDR2 SVGAGI. CDR3 in DNA: TGTGCCAGCAGTTACTCGAACAGTCCGTTTAATTCTGGCTACACCTTC. This encodes CASSYSNSPFNSGYTF.

The chain uses TRBV6-4 and TRBJ2-1; tentatively, D is TRBD1 (5 bases). Trimming pared 5 bases from V and 5 bases from J, leaving 19 bases between. The CDR3 runs to 16 residues. Per the germline V gene, CDR1 is MRHNA and CDR2 is SNTAGT. In DNA, the CDR3 is TGTGCCAGCAGTCCATTTTTCGCCAGGGTGCACAATGAGCAGTTCTTC. As protein: CASSPFFARVHNEQFF.

The chain has TRBV7-9 and TRBJ2-1; 8 bases are shared with TRBD2. In germline, CDR1 is SEHNR, CDR2 FQNEAQ (reference sequence). Germline trimming cut 11 bases from V and 4 bases from J; bases unmatched to any gene: 16. The CDR3 extends over 16 amino acids. The CDR3 loop reads CAGGGRLASVYNEQFF. DNA for the CDR3: TGTGCCGGGGGGGGCCGACTAGCGTCCGTTTACAATGAGCAGTTCTTC.

Here the CDR3 DNA reads TGTGCCAGCAGTAAGGGACAGGGGGACTACGAGCAGTACTTC. Its translation: CASSKGQGDYEQYF. V and J are TRBV2 and TRBJ2-7; 11 bases match TRBD1. Per germline, CDR1 SNHLY and CDR2 FYNNEI. Trimming cost V 5 bases and J 3 bases; bases outside gene matches: 3. The CDR3 has 14 amino acids. The full variable domain, its missing parts supplied by reference TRBV2 and TRBJ2-7, is EPEVTQTPSHQVTQMGQEVILRCVPISNHLYFYWYRQILGQKVEFLVSFYNNEISEKSEIFDDQFSVERPDGSNFTLKIRSTKLEDSAMYFCASSKGQGDYEQYFGPGTRLTVT.

The V gene is TRBV27, the J gene TRBJ2-7, with 8 bases fitting TRBD1. J lost 0 bases, V lost 5 bases, and 6 bases had no gene match. CDR3 length: 15 amino acids. Germline CDR1 is MNHEY and CDR2 is SMNVEV (reference sequence). CDR3 region: CASSTRTGSSYEQYF. For the CDR3, the DNA is TGTGCCAGCAGTACCCGGACAGGGAGCTCCTACGAGCAGTACTTC.

The chain is built from TRBV7-9 and TRBJ1-1; D perhaps matches TRBD1 (5 bases). CDR1 and CDR2 (germline): SEHNR, FQNEAQ (reference sequence). V lost 3 bases to trimming and J lost 0 bases, with 11 bases between them. The CDR3 loop spans 15 amino acids. The CDR3: CASSFDPGMNTEAFF. The DNA for the CDR3 is TGTGCCAGCAGCTTCGATCCAGGGATGAACACTGAAGCTTTCTTT. Using reference TRBV7-9 and TRBJ1-1 for the parts outside the CDR3, the full variable domain is DTGVSQNPRHKITKRGQNVTFRCDPISEHNRLYWYRQTLGQGPEFLTYFQNEAQLEKSRLLSDRFSAERPKGSFSTLEIQRTEQGDSAMYLCASSFDPGMNTEAFFGQGTRLTVV.

This chain joins TRBV7-3 and TRBJ2-1, with 9 bases fitting TRBD2. Germline CDR1 reads SGHTA; CDR2 reads FQGTGA. Losses at the gene ends were 1 base for V and 8 bases for J; bases not matched to a gene: 3. The CDR3 has 14 amino acids. This CDR3 reads CASSLMPSGDEQFF. CDR3 DNA: TGTGCCAGCAGCTTAATGCCTAGCGGGGATGAGCAGTTCTTC.

The rearrangement joins TRBV25-1 to TRBJ2-2; TRBD2 aligns across 9 bases. Germline loops: CDR1 MGHDK, CDR2 SYGVNS. This CDR3 has 17 residues. V was clipped by 1 base and J by 0 bases; unmatched bases: 3. The CDR3 protein is CASSELTSGPNTGELFF. CDR3 coding DNA: TGTGCCAGCAGTGAATTAACTAGCGGGCCGAACACCGGGGAGCTGTTTTTT.

The V gene is TRBV6-5, the J gene TRBJ1-2, with TRBD1 matching over 12 bases. The CDR3 totals 14 residues. The J segment lost 4 bases and the V segment lost 6 bases, leaving 3 bases of the junction unmatched. Per the germline V gene, CDR1 is MNHEY and CDR2 is SVGAGI. DNA of the CDR3: TGTGCCAGCAGGGGGACAGGGGGCGGCTATGGCTACACCTTC. Translated, it gives CASRGTGGGYGYTF.

V usage is TRBV9 and J usage is TRBJ2-7; the match to TRBD2 covers 8 bases. J lost 5 bases, V lost 4 bases, and 14 bases had no gene match. Germline V gives CDR1 SGDLS, CDR2 YYNGEE. CDR3 size: 16 residues. The CDR3 sequence: CASSPTPGLVDDEQYF. The CDR3 bases are TGTGCCAGCAGCCCCACCCCGGGACTAGTAGACGACGAGCAGTACTTC.

The genes are TRBV9 and TRBJ2-1, with D unclear. The germline V gene encodes CDR1 SGDLS and CDR2 YYNGEE. CDR3 length: 14 residues. The ends were cut back, 0 bases at V and 5 bases at J, with 9 bases in the middle. The CDR3 protein is CASSVVNRDNEQFF. In DNA, the CDR3 is TGTGCCAGCAGCGTAGTGAACAGAGACAATGAGCAGTTCTTC.

This chain's CDR3 is CASSDGRGNQPQHF. As DNA, the CDR3 is TGTGCCAGCAGCGACGGGAGAGGTAATCAGCCCCAGCATTTT. V is TRBV9 and J is TRBJ1-5; D gene uncertain. V dropped 3 bases and J dropped 4 bases, with 11 bases sitting between them. The CDR3 runs to 14 residues. Looked up from germline, CDR1 is SGDLS and CDR2 is YYNGEE.

The CDR3 bases are TGTGCCAGCAGCTTACTAAGCGTTGGGGAGCTGTTTTTT. Protein product: CASSLLSVGELFF. V and J are TRBV6-6 and TRBJ2-2, with D uncertain. The CDR3 extends over 13 amino acids. Deletions cut 6 bases from V and 8 bases from J, with 13 bases between. The germline V gene has CDR1 MNHNY and CDR2 SVGAGI (reference sequence).

The chain couples TRBV7-9 to TRBJ1-2, with unresolved D. CDR3 length: 14 residues. Germline V lookup: CDR1 SEHNR, CDR2 FQNEAQ (reference sequence). The V end was cut by 2 bases, the J end by 2 bases, with 9 bases between. This CDR3 is CASSLSAQNYGYTF. The CDR3 region has the DNA TGTGCCAGCAGCTTAAGCGCCCAGAACTATGGCTACACCTTC.

The chain is built from TRBV20-1 and TRBJ2-3, with no clear D. Germline loops: CDR1 DFQATT, CDR2 SNEGSKA (reference sequence). The CDR3 runs to 10 residues. The V gene lost 6 bases and the J gene lost 5 bases, with 6 bases spanning the gap. Here the CDR3 DNA reads TGCAGTGCCAAATTAGATACGCAGTATTTT. Amino acid sequence: CSAKLDTQYF.

The chain couples TRBV19 to TRBJ1-4; no clear D gene. Germline CDR1 and CDR2: LNHDA and SQIVND (reference sequence). Trimming left V 1 base short and J 2 bases short, with 14 bases between. This CDR3 is built from 17 residues. The CDR3 coding sequence is TGTGCCAGTAGTATAGCGCGTGGTAGAGGGACTAATGAAAAACTGTTTTTT. Translation gives CASSIARGRGTNEKLFF.